The T cell receptor beta chain under discussion was sequenced for a study of cytomegalovirus exposure and HLA in healthy donors. Regarding the study as a whole: Later work found that TCR association rates differed between HLA loci; DRB1 had the most and HLA-C the fewest. When analyzed later, a missense DCLRE1C variant was found to be linked to TCR beta V- and J-gene trimming.

PCR employed 60 Vbeta and 13 Jbeta primers. Assay: immunoSEQ multiplex PCR; the TCRdb copy retains only in-frame clones and omits some. The sample carries about 160,000 clones, approximately 82% recorded once. V lost 0 bases and J lost 6; bases outside the gene matches: 7. Germline V gene lookup returns CDR1 SGDLS and CDR2 YYNGEE. The CDR3 consists of 17 residues. Concerning this clone itself: Its antigen is undetermined.

The chain links TRBV9 to TRBJ2-1; TRBD2 matches 12 bases. The sequence was collected from a man aged 45-60 years in good health and CMV-seropositive. Source material: PBMCs. CDR3 loop: CASSVGTSGRLGNEQFF. In DNA form, the CDR3 reads TGTGCCAGCAGCGTAGGTACTAGCGGGAGGCTGGGCAATGAGCAGTTCTTC.